This T cell receptor beta chain was captured in a study of CD4 T cells in relation to SARS-CoV-2 and coronaviruses. Overall study: ViraFEST: approximately 10-day antigen culture of PBMCs, then TCR beta CDR3 sequencing. Negative control cultures got HIV-1 Nef peptides or no peptide. The HLA restriction of the shared crossreactive spike epitopes was mapped.

Worth noting for this clone: The antigen remains unidentified.

V lost 6 bases to trimming and J lost 6 bases, with 18 bases between them. CDR1 LGHNA and CDR2 YNFKEQ come from the germline V gene. The CDR3 is made up of 14 amino acids. Generated by immunoSEQ multiplex PCR, the TCRdb table keeps only in-frame clones and is missing some. The sample contains under 13,000 clones, approximately 82% of which appear only once. The unexposed donors gave CD4+ T cells in about 2011-2019, prior to COVID-19. CD4+ T cells were isolated from the cells after roughly 11 days of culture. Cells permitting, SARS-CoV-2 S/N and four cold-coronavirus spikes were tested on unexposed-donor CD4+ T cells.

Specimen: CD4+ T cells from PBMCs, cultured in vitro. The V gene is TRBV4-2, the J gene TRBJ2-7, with D perhaps matching TRBD1 or TRBD2 (5 bases each). This receptor was obtained from a human donor in good health. The CDR3 bases are TGTGCCAGCAGACACGGGCGTCGTGGGGGCGAGCAGTACTTC. Its translation: CASRHGRRGGEQYF.